The 6 T cell receptor beta chains below were found in one sample sequenced in a study of cytomegalovirus exposure and HLA in healthy donors. Generated by immunoSEQ multiplex PCR, the TCRdb table keeps only in-frame clones and is missing some. The sample yields some 290,000 clones, over 75% seen once. The sequencing input was PBMCs. These receptors were collected from a man aged 25 to 40 in good health and CMV-seronegative.

The V and J genes are TRBV2 and TRBJ2-7; the match to TRBD1 covers 7 bases. Germline CDR1 and CDR2: SNHLY and FYNNEI. This CDR3 is 16 amino acids long. V was clipped by 5 bases and J by 3 bases; unmatched bases: 13. The CDR3 loop reads CASSTTGNRPNYEQYF. The CDR3 nucleotides read TGTGCCAGCAGTACGACAGGGAATCGTCCTAACTACGAGCAGTACTTC.

The V and J genes are TRBV10-3 and TRBJ1-6; a possible D gene is TRBD1 (5 bases). The CDR3 spans 16 residues. V was shortened by 2 bases and J by 7 bases, with 15 bases between the two germline ends. The germline V gene encodes CDR1 ENHRY and CDR2 SYGVKD. The CDR3 nucleotides are TGTGCCATCAGTGAGCCGGGGGGAGGTAGGAATTCACCCCTCCACTTT. It codes for CAISEPGGGRNSPLHF.

The chain is built from TRBV4-1 and TRBJ2-1; possible D gene TRBD1, 7 bases. CDR1 is MGHRA, CDR2 YSYEKL, per germline. The CDR3 has 16 residues. Trimming took 0 bases from V and 8 from J, leaving 17 bases between them. The CDR3 DNA follows: TGCGCCAGCAGCCAAGATTGGGACAGCGGGCGTGATGAGCAGTTCTTC. Amino acids: CASSQDWDSGRDEQFF.

The chain joins TRBV10-3 to TRBJ1-2; D is unclear. V lost 6 bases and J lost 2, with 16 bases in between. This CDR3 region has 15 residues. Germline CDR1 is ENHRY and CDR2 is SYGVKD. The CDR3 DNA sequence: TGTGCCATCAGCCCGTCGCACAGTGAAAACTATGGCTACACCTTC. Translation: CAISPSHSENYGYTF.

V usage is TRBV6-5 and J usage is TRBJ2-7, with 7 nucleotides matching TRBD1. V lost 3 bases and J lost 5; bases outside the gene matches: 10. The germline V gene encodes CDR1 MNHEY and CDR2 SVGAGI. The CDR3 loop spans 15 amino acids. Written as DNA, the CDR3 is TGTGCCAGCAGTTATGGGCAGGGGGTAAGGAACGAGCAGTACTTC. Its translation: CASSYGQGVRNEQYF.

V and J are TRBV5-4 and TRBJ2-5, with 10 bases identical to TRBD2. This CDR3 comprises 15 residues. V shed 1 base, J shed 4 bases, and the junction held 4 bases outside the gene matches. Per the germline V gene, CDR1 is SGHNT and CDR2 is YYREEE (reference sequence). The CDR3 sequence is CASSLSGGARETQYF. The CDR3 DNA is TGTGCCAGCAGCTTGAGCGGGGGGGCCAGAGAGACCCAGTACTTC.